The rows below give T cell receptor beta chains drawn from one sample of a study of OX40 agonist ivuxolimab in advanced cancers. The protocol was immunoSEQ multiplex PCR, while the TCRdb copy is restricted to in-frame clones and leaves out a portion. Among around 90,000 clones, more than 70% were seen once, and the ten largest hold about 4%. The material sequenced was CD4+ or CD8+ T cells sorted from blood, taken in a trial of the OX40 agonist ivuxolimab. The source is an adult with an advanced solid tumor such as melanoma, head and neck, liver or kidney cancer. The CDR3 runs from the conserved cysteine through the conserved F or W. A D gene is named only where the DNA matches it firmly. A row's size may be missing; if present it is once, few, many or a size class.

>TRBD1|few|TRBJ2-1|TRBV2
CASSALYRGYNEQFF
TGTGCCAGCAGCGCACTATACAGGGGGTACAATGAGCAGTTCTTC
>-|-|TRBJ2-6|TRBV6-1
CASSGSRAGANVLTF
TGTGCCAGCAGTGGCAGCAGGGCTGGGGCCAACGTCCTGACTTTC
>-|-|TRBJ1-2|TRBV25-1
CASSEFGTNYGYTF
TGTGCCAGCAGTGAATTCGGTACTAACTATGGCTACACCTTC
>TRBD2|-|TRBJ2-1|TRBV6-5
CASRLISGGPGEQFF
TGTGCCAGCAGACTGATATCGGGAGGCCCCGGTGAGCAGTTCTTC
>-|few|TRBJ1-6|TRBV5-4
CASSTPGTYNSPLHF
TGTGCCAGCAGCACGCCCGGGACCTATAATTCACCCCTCCACTTT
>-|-|TRBJ2-3|TRBV5-1
CASSLAARTDTQYF
TGCGCCAGCAGCTTGGCGGCCAGGACAGATACGCAGTATTTT
>-|-|TRBJ2-1|TRBV6-1
CASSELMSSYNEQFF
TGTGCCAGCAGTGAGCTTATGAGCTCCTACAATGAGCAGTTCTTC
>TRBD2|-|TRBJ2-1|TRBV6-1
CASRTSGRWDEQFF
TGTGCCAGCAGGACTAGCGGGAGATGGGATGAGCAGTTCTTC
>-|-|TRBJ2-1|TRBV6-5
CASSYDDEQFF
TGTGCCAGCAGTTACGATGATGAGCAGTTCTTC
>TRBD1|-|TRBJ1-1|TRBV6-5
CASSYSGRGMPEAFF
TGTGCCAGCAGTTACTCTGGCAGGGGGATGCCTGAAGCTTTCTTT
>-|-|TRBJ2-1|TRBV27
CASSLYAGPYNEQFF
TGTGCCAGCAGTTTATACGCGGGCCCCTACAATGAGCAGTTCTTC
>TRBD1|-|TRBJ1-1|TRBV13
CASWQGARYTEAFF
TGTGCCAGTTGGCAGGGGGCGCGGTACACTGAAGCTTTCTTT
>TRBD1|-|TRBJ1-1|TRBV30
CAFGGTGNTEAFF
TGTGCCTTCGGGGGGACAGGGAACACTGAAGCTTTCTTT
>-|once|TRBJ1-2|TRBV5-1
CASSLDTGLSNYGYTF
TGCGCCAGCAGCTTGGATACAGGGCTCTCTAACTATGGCTACACCTTC
>TRBD2|-|TRBJ2-7|TRBV7-9
CASSLGGRARVEAYEQYF
TGTGCCAGCAGCTTAGGCGGGAGGGCGAGGGTGGAGGCCTACGAGCAGTACTTC
>-|-|TRBJ2-3|TRBV7-3
CASSLNGGPDTQYF
TGTGCCAGCAGCTTAAACGGAGGACCAGATACGCAGTATTTT
>-|-|TRBJ2-1|TRBV5-1
CANSLRVQGGRWRGSSNEQFF
TGCGCCAACAGCTTGCGAGTGCAGGGGGGCCGGTGGCGCGGGAGTTCCAATGAGCAGTTCTTC
>TRBD2|-|TRBJ2-5|TRBV5-4
CASNLAGQETQYF
TGTGCCAGCAACCTAGCGGGTCAAGAGACCCAGTACTTC
>-|-|TRBJ2-2|TRBV11-3
CASSLELNTGELFF
TGTGCCAGCAGCTTGGAACTCAACACCGGGGAGCTGTTTTTT
>TRBD1|-|TRBJ2-1|TRBV28
CASSSDRAYNEQFF
TGTGCCAGCAGTTCCGACAGGGCCTACAATGAGCAGTTCTTC
>-|few|TRBJ1-1|TRBV10-3
CAISGTDTEAFF
TGTGCCATCAGTGGGACCGACACTGAAGCTTTCTTT
>TRBD1|-|TRBJ2-1|TRBV30
CAWSRGSYNEQFF
TGTGCCTGGAGCAGGGGGTCCTACAATGAGCAGTTCTTC
>TRBD2|-|TRBJ2-3|TRBV7-3
CASSSGLAAITDTQYF
TGTGCCAGCAGCTCGGGACTAGCGGCTATCACAGATACGCAGTATTTT
>-|-|TRBJ1-1|TRBV6-1
CASSEGRTGNTEAFF
TGTGCCAGCAGTGAAGGGAGGACGGGGAACACTGAAGCTTTCTTT
>TRBD2|-|TRBJ2-1|TRBV7-3
CASSPGTSYRNEQFF
TGTGCCAGCAGCCCCGGGACTAGCTATAGGAATGAGCAGTTCTTC
>TRBD1|-|TRBJ2-1|TRBV7-7
CASSDGQGVNNEQFF
TGTGCCAGCAGTGACGGACAGGGGGTCAACAATGAGCAGTTCTTC
>-|-|TRBJ1-4|TRBV9
CASSPTGLNEKLFF
TGTGCCAGCAGCCCCACGGGACTTAATGAAAAACTGTTTTTT
>TRBD1|-|TRBJ2-2|TRBV5-4
CASSFPTGAGELFF
TGTGCCAGCAGCTTTCCGACAGGGGCCGGGGAGCTGTTTTTT
>-|-|TRBJ1-5|TRBV21-1
CASSTPCPSKGRKPQHF
TGTGCCAGCAGCACCCCCTGTCCGTCAAAAGGGAGGAAGCCCCAGCATTTT
>-|-|TRBJ2-2|TRBV19
CASRLTPGVPGELFF
TGTGCCAGTAGGCTGACCCCGGGAGTCCCCGGGGAGCTGTTTTTT
>-|-|TRBJ2-1|TRBV10-3
CAISDERLVNEQFF
TGTGCCATCAGTGACGAGCGGCTTGTGAATGAGCAGTTCTTC
>TRBD2|-|TRBJ2-7|TRBV27
CASSSLGAGTHEQYF
TGTGCCAGCAGTTCCCTCGGAGCGGGAACCCACGAGCAGTACTTC
>-|-|TRBJ2-5|TRBV7-2
CASTPVAHQETQYF
TGTGCCAGCACCCCCGTAGCGCACCAAGAGACCCAGTACTTC
>TRBD1|-|TRBJ2-2|TRBV5-1
CASSLAPTGDTGELFF
TGCGCCAGCAGCTTGGCCCCGACAGGGGACACCGGGGAGCTGTTTTTT
>-|-|TRBJ2-2|TRBV15
CASQGDTGELFF
TGTGCCTCACAGGGCGACACCGGGGAGCTGTTTTTT
>TRBD1|-|TRBJ1-2|TRBV28
CASRLSIGGVYGYTF
TGTGCCAGCAGGCTATCGATAGGGGGCGTCTATGGCTACACCTTC
>TRBD2|-|TRBJ2-1|TRBV5-4
CASGRTSAYNEQFF
TGTGCCAGCGGCAGGACTAGCGCCTACAATGAGCAGTTCTTC
>-|-|TRBJ2-3|TRBV12-2
CASRSLAGDCTDTQYF
TGTGCAAGTCGCTCGCTAGCGGGAGATTGTACAGATACGCAGTATTTT
>TRBD1|-|TRBJ2-5|TRBV11-2
CASSLGGHRGETQYF
TGTGCCAGCAGCTTAGGTGGGCACAGGGGTGAGACCCAGTACTTC
>TRBD1|few|TRBJ1-1|TRBV2
CASTWTGINTEAFF
TGTGCCAGCACCTGGACAGGTATTAACACTGAAGCTTTCTTT
>-|-|TRBJ1-6|TRBV5-1
CASSLEGREQSPLHF
TGCGCCAGCAGCTTGGAAGGCAGGGAGCAATCACCCCTCCACTTT
>-|-|TRBJ2-3|TRBV4-3
CASSQGLGTDTQYF
TGCGCCAGCAGCCAAGGCCTGGGGACAGATACGCAGTATTTT